The 30 T cell receptor beta chains presented below share a single source sample, sequenced in a study of blood T cells in healthy people across ages. Sample-barcoded 5' priming and a J-beta primer mix drove a second PCR of about 6 to 12 cycles. TCRdb ran MiXCR on the 5' RACE reads and lists one entry per CDR3 protein. The sample carries hundreds of thousands of distinct CDR3 sequences, 52% recorded once. Sequenced material: blood. Receptor source: a woman aged 80 or over in good health.

This clonotype was seen a handful of times. The J gene is TRBJ2-3, the V gene TRBV28; D gene unclear. The V and J ends lost 5 bases and 5 bases respectively, with 8 bases between them. Per the germline V gene, CDR1 is MDHEN and CDR2 is SYDVKM. This CDR3 contains 12 residues. CDR3 protein: CASSPLVDTQYF. Written as DNA, the CDR3 is TGTGCCAGCAGTCCGTTGGTAGATACGCAGTATTTT.

A remark on this clonotype: This could be a read error, since a much larger clone is one nucleotide away. The chain links TRBV13 to TRBJ2-1; D uncertain. This CDR3 region has 17 residues. Germline CDR1 and CDR2: PRHDT and FYEKMQ (reference sequence). CDR3 sequence: CAGSFIPVPPNYNEQFF. Here the CDR3 DNA reads TGTGCCGGCAGCTTTATTCCGGTTCCTCCGAACTACAATGAGCAGTTCTTC.

This chain joins TRBV28 and TRBJ2-5; D call uncertain. Per the germline V gene, CDR1 is MDHEN and CDR2 is SYDVKM. CDR3 length: 14 amino acids. The V end was cut by 5 bases, the J end by 0 bases, with 10 bases between. CDR3 sequence: CASSTSAYQETQYF. In DNA, the CDR3 is TGTGCCAGCAGTACAAGCGCCTACCAAGAGACCCAGTACTTC.

The chain joins TRBV25-1 to TRBJ2-1, with 8 positions matching TRBD1. Germline CDR1 MGHDK, CDR2 SYGVNS. The CDR3 loop spans 16 amino acids. V shed 4 bases and J 5 bases; nucleotides not matched to a gene: 10. This CDR3 reads CASSGPGTGEDNEQFF. CDR3 bases: TGTGCCAGCAGTGGGCCGGGGACAGGCGAGGACAATGAGCAGTTCTTC.

There are a few counts of this clonotype. The chain uses TRBV20-1 and TRBJ1-5; D gene ambiguous. Germline lookup yields CDR1 DFQATT and CDR2 SNEGSKA (reference sequence). The germline V and J ends were trimmed by 6 bases and 0 bases, with 9 bases remaining between them. The CDR3 spans 13 residues. In DNA, the CDR3 is TGCAGTGCCCCCGAGAATAGCAATCAGCCCCAGCATTTT. It specifies CSAPENSNQPQHF.

The chain has TRBV13 and TRBJ2-1, with 14 positions matching TRBD2. V lost 4 bases and J lost 7; bases outside the gene matches: 6. CDR3 length equals 16 residues. Germline values: CDR1 PRHDT, CDR2 FYEKMQ (reference sequence). In nucleotides, the CDR3 is TGTGCCAGCAGCTCCACGGGACTAGCGGGGGAAAATGAGCAGTTCTTC. This codes for CASSSTGLAGENEQFF.

This clonotype was counted a few times. V and J are TRBV11-2 and TRBJ2-7, with TRBD1 as a possible D gene (5 bases). This CDR3 comprises 15 residues. The germline V gene encodes CDR1 SGHAT and CDR2 FQNNGV. V shed 7 bases and J shed 2 bases, with 18 bases lying between them. This chain's CDR3 is CASTTSRGPTYEQYF. The CDR3 DNA sequence: TGTGCCAGCACTACTTCTAGGGGTCCTACCTACGAGCAGTACTTC.

The chain joins TRBV3-1 to TRBJ2-3; 7 nucleotides agree with TRBD1. The CDR3 loop spans 15 amino acids. V was clipped by 2 bases and J by 3 bases; unmatched bases: 5. Germline CDR1 reads LGHDT; CDR2 reads YNNKEL (reference sequence). CDR3 nucleotides: TGTGCCAGCAGCCAACTGACAGGGTGGACAGATACGCAGTATTTT. It translates to CASSQLTGWTDTQYF.

This clonotype was observed a handful of times. CDR3 residues: CASSFSGGRETQYF. The CDR3 coding sequence is TGTGCCAGCAGTTTCAGTGGGGGTCGGGAGACCCAGTACTTC. The V gene is TRBV6-5, the J gene TRBJ2-7; D may be TRBD1 or TRBD2 (5 bases each). The DNA end favors TRBJ2-5, so the J call may be wrong. Germline assignment: CDR1 MNHEY and CDR2 SVGAGI. The CDR3 totals 14 residues.

The chain carries TRBV12-3 or TRBV12-4 and TRBJ2-4; D gene unclear. The J call may be wrong; the DNA end is better matched by TRBJ2-7. This CDR3 spans 15 amino acids. Written as DNA, the CDR3 is TGTGCCAGCAGTTTCGGCACTGGACGGACCTACGAGCAGTACTTC. It yields the protein CASSFGTGRTYEQYF.

This chain connects TRBV11-3 to TRBJ1-1; TRBD1 matches at 7 bases. Losses at the gene ends were 5 bases for V and 7 bases for J; bases not matched to a gene: 13. The germline V gene has CDR1 SGHNT and CDR2 YENEEA. The CDR3 length is 15 residues. As DNA, the CDR3 is TGTGCCAGCAGCCCGAGACAGGGATCCACCGGTGAAGCTTTCTTT. Translating gives CASSPRQGSTGEAFF.

Many counts were recorded for this clonotype. The CDR3 here is CASSLESMGTGDIETQYF. DNA for the CDR3: TGCGCCAGCAGCTTGGAATCCATGGGGACAGGGGATATAGAGACCCAGTACTTC. V gene TRBV5-1 combines with J gene TRBJ2-5, with 10 bases matching TRBD1. Germline lookup yields CDR1 SGHRS and CDR2 YFSETQ. The CDR3 runs 18 residues. V lost 0 bases to trimming and J lost 4 bases; unmatched junction nucleotides: 12.

The V call is TRBV7-9, the J call TRBJ2-1; D might be TRBD2 (5 bases). V gave up 5 bases and J gave up 5 bases, with 16 bases separating them. The CDR3 length is 15 residues. Germline V lookup: CDR1 SEHNR, CDR2 FQNEAQ (reference sequence). The CDR3 is CASSQRPGLDNEQFF. In nucleotides, the CDR3 is TGTGCCAGCAGCCAACGCCCGGGGTTAGACAATGAGCAGTTCTTC.

This clonotype has more than one count but fewer than ten. The chain combines TRBV5-1 with TRBJ1-1; 8 positions match TRBD1. Trimming removed 0 bases from V and 0 bases from J; junction bases left unmatched: 1. There are 15 residues in the CDR3. Germline V CDR1 and CDR2: SGHRS, YFSETQ. In DNA, the CDR3 is TGCGCCAGCAGCTTGGGGGACAGGCTGAACACTGAAGCTTTCTTT. It is translated as CASSLGDRLNTEAFF. The variable domain in full, with the rest retrieved from reference TRBV5-1 and TRBJ1-1, is KAGVTQTPRYLIKTRGQQVTLSCSPISGHRSVSWYQQTPGQGLQFLFEYFSETQRNKGNFPGRFSGRQFSNSRSEMNVSTLELGDSALYLCASSLGDRLNTEAFFGQGTRLTVV.

This chain links TRBV20-1 with TRBJ2-7; D is possibly TRBD1 or TRBD2 (6 bases each). V lost 1 base and J lost 0, with 10 bases in between. Germline CDR1 DFQATT, CDR2 SNEGSKA (reference sequence). The CDR3 extends over 14 amino acids. The CDR3 is CSARGGAVSYEQYF. In DNA, the CDR3 is TGCAGTGCTAGAGGGGGGGCCGTCTCCTACGAGCAGTACTTC.

In its sample, this clonotype was seen a few times. The chain has TRBV10-3 and TRBJ1-1, with 10 bases identical to TRBD1. CDR1 ENHRY and CDR2 SYGVKD come from the germline V gene. V gave up 7 bases and J gave up 7 bases; unmatched junction bases: 12. The CDR3 sequence is 15 residues long. CDR3: CAIKPGTGEWGEAFF. CDR3 bases: TGTGCCATCAAGCCTGGGACAGGGGAGTGGGGTGAAGCTTTCTTT.

This clonotype showed up many times. The CDR3 DNA reads TGTGCCAGCAGACCCTCGACAGGGGTGGGCAATCAGCCCCAGCATTTT. Amino acid sequence: CASRPSTGVGNQPQHF. The chain combines TRBV6-5 with TRBJ1-5; 8 bases map to TRBD1. CDR1 and CDR2 (germline): MNHEY, SVGAGI. Trimming removed 6 bases from V and 2 bases from J; junction bases left unmatched: 9. The CDR3 extends over 16 amino acids.

This clonotype was detected ten times or more. V usage is TRBV9 and J usage is TRBJ2-1; the match to TRBD1 covers 7 bases. CDR1 is SGDLS, CDR2 YYNGEE, per germline. The junction had 1 base not matched to a gene; V was cut back by 4 bases and J by 3 bases. The length of the CDR3 is 13 residues. DNA for the CDR3: TGTGCCAGCAGCCAGGGGGTCTACAATGAGCAGTTCTTC. Translating gives CASSQGVYNEQFF. Combining the CDR3 with reference TRBV9 and TRBJ2-1 gives the whole variable domain DSGVTQTPKHLITATGQRVTLRCSPRSGDLSVYWYQQSLDQGLQFLIQYYNGEERAKGNILERFSAQQFPDLHSELNLSSLELGDSALYFCASSQGVYNEQFFGPGTRLTVL.

The V gene is TRBV24-1, the J gene TRBJ2-1; D gene unclear. Germline CDR1 reads KGHDR; CDR2 reads SFDVKD. This CDR3 has 14 residues. The V end was cut by 3 bases, the J end by 13 bases, with 18 bases between. DNA of the CDR3: TGTGCCACCAGTGATCTCACCCAGGAAGAGACCCAGTTCTTC. It translates to CATSDLTQEETQFF.

The V and J genes are TRBV9 and TRBJ2-3; D possibly matches TRBD1 or TRBD2 (5 bases each). This CDR3 spans 14 amino acids. V lost 3 bases, J lost 6 bases, and 14 bases lay in between. Germline V lookup: CDR1 SGDLS, CDR2 YYNGEE. The CDR3 bases are TGTGCCAGCAGCGCGGGACCCCTGGGGGATACGCAGTATTTT. Encoded protein: CASSAGPLGDTQYF.

This clonotype was counted ten times or more. The V gene is TRBV3-1, the J gene TRBJ2-5; a possible D gene is TRBD2 (6 bases). In germline, CDR1 is LGHDT, CDR2 YNNKEL (reference sequence). The CDR3 is made up of 15 amino acids. The germline V and J ends were trimmed by 0 bases and 5 bases, with 13 bases remaining between them. The CDR3 region has the DNA TGTGCCAGCAGCCAAGAAGCCGGGGGTTTGGAGACCCAGTACTTC. Translation: CASSQEAGGLETQYF.

The V gene is TRBV20-1, the J gene TRBJ2-7; D might be TRBD2 (5 bases). CDR1 and CDR2 from the germline V gene are DFQATT and SNEGSKA (reference sequence). This CDR3 comprises 12 residues. Trimming pared 3 bases from V and 6 bases from J, leaving 12 bases between. CDR3 DNA sequence: TGCAGTGCTAGTTGGCGGGTTCCCGAGCAGTACTTC. This codes for CSASWRVPEQYF.

The V call is TRBV20-1, the J call TRBJ1-6, with D unresolved. The CDR3 runs to 14 residues. The V end was cut by 6 bases, the J end by 11 bases, with 20 bases between. Germline V gives CDR1 DFQATT, CDR2 SNEGSKA (reference sequence). CDR3 nucleotides: TGCAGTGCCGAGAGCAGAACGCTGAGGGCACCCCTCCACTTT. Its protein is CSAESRTLRAPLHF.

This clonotype appeared a single time. The V gene is TRBV5-1, the J gene TRBJ1-2; possible D gene TRBD1, 5 bases. Trimming took off 4 bases at V and 2 bases at J, with 21 bases between the two ends. The CDR3 runs to 17 residues. In germline, CDR1 is SGHRS, CDR2 YFSETQ. The DNA of the CDR3 is TGCGCCAGCAGCCCCTCACCCGACAGAATAAGGAACTATGGCTACACCTTC. Protein: CASSPSPDRIRNYGYTF.

At least ten counts were recorded for this clonotype. The chain joins TRBV20-1 to TRBJ2-1, with D possibly TRBD1 on 5 matching bases. With 1 base removed from V and 6 bases from J, the gap between germline ends came to 13 bases. The CDR3 is 14 amino acids. The germline CDR1 and CDR2 sequences are DFQATT and SNEGSKA (reference sequence). CDR3 bases: TGCAGTGCTAGAGCCCCCGGCAGGGTCAATGAGCAGTTCTTC. Translated: CSARAPGRVNEQFF.

The V and J genes are TRBV6-6 and TRBJ2-5; 9 bases match TRBD2. This CDR3 is built from 16 residues. CDR1 is MNHNY, CDR2 SVGAGI, per germline (reference sequence). V dropped 8 bases and J dropped 0; count of bases not matched to a gene: 10. The CDR3 is CASRLVGLANQETQYF. The DNA of the CDR3 is TGTGCCAGCCGTCTGGTGGGACTAGCCAACCAAGAGACCCAGTACTTC.

In its sample, this clonotype was seen many times. The J gene is TRBJ1-1, the V gene TRBV6-6; D ambiguous. The V end was cut by 0 bases, the J end by 10 bases, with 12 bases between. Per the germline V gene, CDR1 is MNHNY and CDR2 is SVGAGI (reference sequence). There are 13 residues in the CDR3. CDR3 region: CASSYSVEGRAFF. The CDR3 region has the DNA TGTGCCAGCAGTTACTCGGTCGAAGGGAGAGCTTTCTTT.

This rearrangement joins TRBV20-1 to TRBJ2-7; D tentatively reads TRBD1 or TRBD2 (5 bases each). This CDR3 is 14 amino acids long. Trimming removed 5 bases at V and 7 bases at J, with 21 bases between. Per the germline V gene, CDR1 is DFQATT and CDR2 is SNEGSKA (reference sequence). CDR3 residues: CSAPPGPSGGEQYF. The DNA for the CDR3 is TGCAGTGCTCCTCCGGGGCCCTCCGGTGGAGAGCAGTACTTC.

This clonotype was recorded a few times. J is TRBJ2-7 and V is TRBV30; tentative D call: TRBD2 (6 bases). Trimming left V 1 base short and J 3 bases short, with 13 bases between. Germline V gives CDR1 GTSNPN, CDR2 SVGIG (reference sequence). CDR3 size: 14 residues. The CDR3 spells CAWSAGRSYYEQYF. The CDR3 DNA reads as TGTGCCTGGAGTGCAGGGAGGTCTTACTACGAGCAGTACTTC.

J is TRBJ2-1 and V is TRBV6-4; 11 bases line up with TRBD1. The CDR3 consists of 14 residues. V was clipped by 2 bases and J by 6 bases; unmatched bases: 0. Germline V gives CDR1 MRHNA, CDR2 SNTAGT. The CDR3 DNA reads TGTGCCAGCAGTGACGGGACAGGGGGCAATGAGCAGTTCTTC. This encodes CASSDGTGGNEQFF.